This record concerns one T cell receptor (beta chain) sequence. The target of this receptor is not known. The record has no base qualities; no much larger clone is one base away. The immunoSEQ Assay, a bias-controlled multiplex PCR, was used to amplify TCRbeta CDR3 regions from genomic DNA. The authors' pipeline ran thus. The number of nucleated cells in each sample was estimated from the amplification of reference gene primers within the assay. Sequence reads were collapsed and filtered to measure the absolute abundance of every unique TCRbeta CDR3 rearrangement. For each sample, productive Simpson clonality was calculated by taking the square root of Simpson's diversity index across productive rearrangements. TCRdb's version of the immuneACCESS table is confined to in-frame rearrangements and falls short of the full clone set. An unresolved V gene accounts for under half of the shortfall where checked; the remainder is of unknown origin. D and trimming were read from the DNA, whereas the V and J calls and clone size are those reported in that table. The sample has 380,000 or so clones on record, about 90% of them singletons. The ten largest account for 0.95% to 1.5% of the sample.

Collaborating institutions collected whole blood in K2EDTA tubes following their own protocols. For TCRbeta analysis, collaborator samples were shipped as frozen whole blood, as isolated PBMCs, or as DNA extracted from either sample type. V loses 7 bases at its end and J loses 3 bases; junction bases beyond the gene matches: 11. The germline V gene encodes CDR1 SGHAT and CDR2 FQNNGV. From the cysteine up to the phenylalanine, the CDR3 has a length of 16 residues. The entry retains the CDR3 DNA only, 48 bases that are in frame from base 1. This record comes from a study of blood T cell repertoires in COVID-19 (dated by TCRdb to the early 2020s). Regarding the study in general: The collaborator samples originated in the United States, Italy and Spain and spanned the acute and convalescent phases of COVID-19. The prospective study material was composed of cDNA or gDNA derived from T cells, B-cell-depleted T cells, or PBMCs. Deeply sampled blood TCRbeta repertoires from subjects exposed to, actively infected with, or recovered from COVID-19 were included in the dataset. The repertoires were released in a freely available public database intended as a resource for research on the immune response to SARS-CoV-2. Samples came from the ongoing ImmuneRACE study (first 160 participants) plus 1,254 subjects from 6 global collaborators. The sample metadata nearly always contained a de-identified subject ID, COVID-19 status, age in years and sex. Where available, HLA class I and class II types were obtained from metadata supplied by the sample provider rather than from assay-based typing. On the study overall, not on this receptor specifically: The amount of clinical and demographic metadata varied by source and participant and was provided uncurated.

The rearranged segments are TRBV11-2 and TRBJ2-2; TRBD2 aligns with 7 central bases. The sample taken for sequencing was peripheral blood. The source is a man aged 40-55 years with acute or convalescent COVID-19. The sequence in DNA is TGTGCCAGCACCTTTGAGGGAGGGCGGTACACCGGGGAGCTGTTTTTT. Translation gives CASTFEGGRYTGELFF.